This T cell receptor beta chain stems from a study of blood T cell repertoires in COVID-19. Study overall: The United States, Italy and Spain provided the acute and convalescent COVID-19 samples. T cells, B-cell-depleted T cells, or PBMCs supplied cDNA or gDNA.

In the original processing: How many nucleated cells were present was estimated from reference gene primer amplification. Assay used: immunoSEQ multiplex PCR; TCRdb lists only in-frame clones, some missing. That table is the source of V, J and clone size, and D and trimming were worked out from the DNA. This table has about 400,000 clones, approximately 88% appearing once. J lost 2 bases, V lost 4 bases, and 8 bases had no gene match. The CDR3 is 17 amino acids. From germline, CDR1 is LGHDT and CDR2 YNNKEL (reference sequence). The receptor was derived from a man aged 40-55 years with acute or convalescent COVID-19. Material: peripheral blood. The V and J genes are TRBV3-1 (or the pseudogene TRBV3-2) and TRBJ1-4; TRBD1 agrees at 9 bases. CDR3 sequence: CASSRDRAWGTNEKLFF. In nucleotides, the CDR3 is TGTGCCAGCAGCCGGGACAGGGCTTGGGGGACTAATGAAAAACTGTTTTTT.